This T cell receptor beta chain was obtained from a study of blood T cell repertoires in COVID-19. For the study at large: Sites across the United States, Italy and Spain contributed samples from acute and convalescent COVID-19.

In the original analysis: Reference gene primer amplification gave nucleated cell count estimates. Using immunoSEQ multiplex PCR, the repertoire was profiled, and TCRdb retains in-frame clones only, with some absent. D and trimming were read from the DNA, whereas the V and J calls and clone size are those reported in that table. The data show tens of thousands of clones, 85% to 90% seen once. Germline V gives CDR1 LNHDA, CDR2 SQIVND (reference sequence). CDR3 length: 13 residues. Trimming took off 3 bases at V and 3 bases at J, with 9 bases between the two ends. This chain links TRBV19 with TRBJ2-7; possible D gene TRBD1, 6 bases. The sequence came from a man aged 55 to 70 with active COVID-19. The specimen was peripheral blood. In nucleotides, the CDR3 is TGTGCCAGTAGTATGGTACAGGGCTACGAGCAGTACTTC. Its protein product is CASSMVQGYEQYF. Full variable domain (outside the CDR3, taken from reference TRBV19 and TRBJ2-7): DGGITQSPKYLFRKEGQNVTLSCEQNLNHDAMYWYRQDPGQGLRLIYYSQIVNDFQKGDIAEGYSVSREKKESFPLTVTSAQKNPTAFYLCASSMVQGYEQYFGPGTRLTVT.